This T cell receptor (beta chain) was found in a study of T cell responses to AZD1222 COVID-19 vaccine. Concerning this clone: What it recognizes is unknown.

General study results and limits: Donor demographics were predominantly white British with a female majority; clonal diversity may be underestimated.

Profiled with immunoSEQ multiplex PCR; TCRdb holds only in-frame clones, not every one. Seen here are fewer than 200,000 clones, around 90% observed once, and the top ten hold roughly 4.4%. The germline CDR1 and CDR2 sequences are SGHTS and YDEGEE. CDR3 length equals 17 residues. Trimming removed 4 bases from V and 2 bases from J; junction bases left unmatched: 9. The source was peripheral blood, collected on day 0 of MenACWY control vaccination. This clonotype was obtained from an adult in good health. The chain is built from TRBV5-8 and TRBJ1-4, with 9 bases lining up with TRBD1. Written as DNA, the CDR3 is TGTGCCAGCAGCCGTCACAGGGGGCGCTTCACTAATGAAAAACTGTTTTTT. Translating gives CASSRHRGRFTNEKLFF. Complete variable domain (other parts from reference TRBV5-8 and TRBJ1-4): EAGVTQSPTHLIKTRGQQATLRCSPISGHTSVYWYQQALGLGLQFLLWYDEGEERNRGNFPPRFSGRQFPNYSSELNVNALELEDSALYLCASSRHRGRFTNEKLFFGSGTQLSVL.